This is a list of T cell receptor beta chains from one sample in a study of response to subunit inactivated influenza vaccine. TCRdb called the RT-PCR reads again in MiXCR, with one record for every CDR3 protein. The table records around 190,000 distinct CDR3 sequences, 14% of them present only once. The specimen was CD8+ T cells sorted from PBMCs, collected approximately 5 days after vaccination. These receptors were taken from a man between 50 and 59 years old who received an inactivated influenza vaccine. CDR3s include the opening cysteine and the closing phenylalanine or tryptophan.

v_call	j_call	cdr3_aa
TRBV9	TRBJ2-2	CASRAGGVITGELFF
TRBV6-2/TRBV6-3	TRBJ2-2	CASSLQERGTGELFF
TRBV7-2	TRBJ2-7	CASSWGTSYEQYF
TRBV10-3	TRBJ2-3	CAISEPGLRVADTQYF
TRBV11-2	TRBJ2-7	CASSLSRASYEQYF
TRBV4-1	TRBJ2-5	CASSQLDRGPQETQYF
TRBV29-1	TRBJ1-2	CSVRTGAGGYTF
TRBV28	TRBJ2-1	CASLHRNEQFF
TRBV20-1	TRBJ2-1	CSARGPPSVRWVSDEQFF
TRBV9	TRBJ2-7	CASSPSGRPTYEQYF
TRBV6-2/TRBV6-3	TRBJ2-1	CATLAGGLYNEQFF
TRBV27	TRBJ2-1	CASSLRGGGPYNEQFF
TRBV7-8	TRBJ1-4	CASSLAGGWSEKLFF
TRBV6-5	TRBJ2-2	CASSYGLPPSWELFF
TRBV6-5	TRBJ2-1	CASLGPYNEQFF
TRBV7-2	TRBJ1-1	CASSLVAEVWTVMNTEAFF
TRBV28	TRBJ2-7	CASSLVGTGTYEQYF
TRBV5-1	TRBJ2-3	CASSWMPAGAITDTQYF
TRBV19	TRBJ2-7	CASSPRGDSYEQYF
TRBV7-2	TRBJ2-1	CASSLVGLADNEQFF
TRBV4-1	TRBJ2-2	CASSQDQGSNTGELFF
TRBV6-5	TRBJ2-7	CASSYSLRGEQYF
TRBV7-9	TRBJ2-1	CASSPSWEQFF
TRBV12-3/TRBV12-4	TRBJ1-6	CASRQGAYNSPLHF
TRBV7-3	TRBJ2-1	CASSLFSGGMDNEQFF
TRBV12-3/TRBV12-4	TRBJ2-3	CASSSEGFIGGTDTQYF
TRBV27	TRBJ2-1	CASSLGGPSSYNEQFF
TRBV4-1	TRBJ2-1	CASSRRTGLGFYNEQFF
TRBV12-3/TRBV12-4	TRBJ1-5	CASSLDRWGTNQPQHF
TRBV7-8	TRBJ2-7	CASSLYLGQLNEQYF
TRBV20-1	TRBJ1-4	CSARDHTNEKLFF
TRBV2	TRBJ1-1	CASSDHEGAFF
TRBV11-2	TRBJ2-7	CASSLRGPGYEQYF
TRBV27	TRBJ2-3	CASSSLAGGPSDTQYF
TRBV6-5	TRBJ2-3	CASSYSATSTDTQYF
TRBV6-5	TRBJ2-1	CASSYSTAYNEQFF
TRBV15	TRBJ2-1	CATSRKGVYNEQFF
TRBV4-3	TRBJ2-4	CASSRVLWDIQYF
TRBV20-1	TRBJ2-7	CSAGGQVRLSTYEQYF
TRBV9	TRBJ2-7	CASSPRQGGYEQYF
TRBV5-1	TRBJ2-7	CASSPWTGGTYEQYF
TRBV28	TRBJ2-7	CASRIQGSYEQYF
TRBV4-1	TRBJ1-5	CASSQTGPGEPQHF
TRBV6-5	TRBJ2-1	CASSYAAGGDEQFF
TRBV10-3	TRBJ2-7	CAISALLNF
TRBV12-3/TRBV12-4	TRBJ2-3	CASSFGLGLFTDTQYF
TRBV6-2/TRBV6-3	TRBJ2-7	CASSSQTGTSYEQYF
TRBV20-1	TRBJ1-4	CSASTTNEKLFF
TRBV14	TRBJ2-4	CASSQDRPVEGAKNIQYF
TRBV7-8	TRBJ2-1	CASSFPSSGDSYNEQFF
TRBV9	TRBJ2-1	CASSVAESKLGRHIYNEQFF
TRBV2	TRBJ2-3	CASRATSGGIDTQYF
TRBV9	TRBJ2-1	CASSGTSGEVYNEQFF
TRBV25-1	TRBJ2-7	CASSDHNRGRGTYEQYF
TRBV5-7	TRBJ2-3	CASTWGARRTDTQYF